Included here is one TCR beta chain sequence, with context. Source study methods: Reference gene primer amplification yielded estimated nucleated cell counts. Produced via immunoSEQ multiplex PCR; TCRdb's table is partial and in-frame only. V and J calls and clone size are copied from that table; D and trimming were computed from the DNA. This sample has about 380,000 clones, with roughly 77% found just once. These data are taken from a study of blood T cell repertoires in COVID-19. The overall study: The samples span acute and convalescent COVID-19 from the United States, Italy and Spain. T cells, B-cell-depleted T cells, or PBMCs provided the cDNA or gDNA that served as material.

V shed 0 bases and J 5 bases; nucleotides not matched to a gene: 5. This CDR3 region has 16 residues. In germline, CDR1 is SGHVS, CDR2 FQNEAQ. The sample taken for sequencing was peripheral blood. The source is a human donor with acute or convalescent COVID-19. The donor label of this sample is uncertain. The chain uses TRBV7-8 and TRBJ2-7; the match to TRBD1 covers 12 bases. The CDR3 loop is CASSLAPGTGGNEQYF. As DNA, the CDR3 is TGTGCCAGCAGCTTAGCCCCCGGGACAGGGGGCAACGAGCAGTACTTC.